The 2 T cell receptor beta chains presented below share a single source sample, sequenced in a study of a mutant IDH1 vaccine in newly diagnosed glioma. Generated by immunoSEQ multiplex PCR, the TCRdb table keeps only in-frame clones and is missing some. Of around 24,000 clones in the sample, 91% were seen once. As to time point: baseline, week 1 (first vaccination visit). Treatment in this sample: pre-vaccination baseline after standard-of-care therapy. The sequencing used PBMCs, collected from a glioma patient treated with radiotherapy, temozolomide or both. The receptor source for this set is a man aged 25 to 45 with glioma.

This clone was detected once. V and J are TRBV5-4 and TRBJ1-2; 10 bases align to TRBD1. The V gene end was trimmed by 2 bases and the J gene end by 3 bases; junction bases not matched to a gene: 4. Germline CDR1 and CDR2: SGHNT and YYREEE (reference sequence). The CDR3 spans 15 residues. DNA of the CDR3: TGTGCCAGCAGCTTTGAGGACAGGGGGGACTATGGCTACACCTTC. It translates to CASSFEDRGDYGYTF.

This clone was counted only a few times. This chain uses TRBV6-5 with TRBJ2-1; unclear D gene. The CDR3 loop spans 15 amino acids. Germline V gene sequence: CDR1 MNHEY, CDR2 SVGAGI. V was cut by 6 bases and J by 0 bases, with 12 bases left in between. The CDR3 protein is CASRVDSSSYNEQFF. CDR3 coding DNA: TGTGCCAGCAGGGTCGACTCGAGCTCCTACAATGAGCAGTTCTTC.